This TCR beta chain was found in a study of post-analysis software for immune sequencing data. This clonotype was found a few times. Prepared libraries of TCR beta cDNA carried unique molecular identifiers. TCRdb analysed the PCR reads with MiXCR anew, one entry per CDR3 protein. The table lists 380,000 or so distinct CDR3 sequences, about a third of them singletons, with 13% in the top ten. The sequence derives from a girl aged 10 to 17 with multiple sclerosis. The sequenced sample was blood.

The CDR3 coding sequence is TGCAGCGTCCTAGGGCAGTCTAATGAAAAACTGTTTTTT. It translates to CSVLGQSNEKLFF. V usage is TRBV29-1 and J usage is TRBJ1-4; D unclear. Per germline, CDR1 SQVTM and CDR2 ANQGSEA. Trimming stripped 6 bases from V and 3 bases from J, with 11 bases between. The CDR3 spans 13 residues.